This section outlines one T cell receptor beta chain sequence together with its context. Its antigen is currently unknown. This specimen belongs to a study of shared clonotypes between healthy human individuals. Trimming removed 6 bases from V and 3 bases from J, with 12 bases in between. Looked up from germline, CDR1 is MNHNS and CDR2 is SASEGT. The CDR3 has 13 residues. Using immunoSEQ multiplex PCR, the repertoire was profiled, and TCRdb retains in-frame clones only, with some absent. The table has over 1.5 million clones, 95% to 99% seen once. Findings and limits, study-wide: Naive subsets generally exceeded memory subsets in estimated richness. Of the naive CD4 clonotypes, roughly 5.5% were shared across several donors.

Sequenced: naive CD4+ T cells sorted from blood. The sample's subset: CD45RA+ positively selected. The J gene is TRBJ2-7, the V gene TRBV6-1, with a tentative D call TRBD1 (6 bases). This TCR was sampled from a man between 25 and 39 years old in good health. The CDR3 spells CASSAWGLYEQYF. The CDR3 DNA reads TGTGCCAGCAGCGCCTGGGGGCTCTACGAGCAGTACTTC.